Following are 29 T cell receptor beta chains from one sample sequenced in a study of neoadjuvant anti-PD-1 for oral cavity cancer. Here immunoSEQ multiplex PCR was the method, and the copy in TCRdb shows in-frame clones only, minus some. The profile shows about 14,000 clones, roughly 74% of them singletons. The sample in question was PBMCs, obtained before nivolumab (anti-PD-1) treatment. The receptors were sampled from a person between 35 and 79 years old with oral cavity squamous cell carcinoma.

Comment on this clone: A junction end diverges from the germline sequence, so it may reflect a read error. The CDR3 DNA reads TGTGCCAGCAGTTACTCGGGTGAGGTCGCGTTC. Its translation: CASSYSGEVAF. This chain links TRBV6-6 with TRBJ2-7; no clear D. The V gene's germline CDR1 is MNHNY and CDR2 SVGAGI (reference sequence). This CDR3 comprises 11 residues.

The gene calls are TRBV5-1 and TRBJ2-2, with D maybe TRBD2 (5 bases). The length of the CDR3 is 16 residues. Germline lookup yields CDR1 SGHRS and CDR2 YFSETQ. Trimming took 7 bases from V and 4 from J, leaving 20 bases between them. DNA for the CDR3: TGCGCCAGCTCTGTCGGCGGGCGTGATTTCACCGGGGAGCTGTTTTTT. Its translation: CASSVGGRDFTGELFF.

V and J are TRBV2 and TRBJ2-2; 9 positions agree with TRBD2. The CDR3 contains 17 residues. Trimming at V came to 0 bases and at J to 4 bases, leaving 6 bases not matched to a gene. Germline V gives CDR1 SNHLY, CDR2 FYNNEI. As DNA, the CDR3 is TGTGCCAGCAGTGAAGCGGGCCTAGCGGGGATCACCGGGGAGCTGTTTTTT. Translating it yields CASSEAGLAGITGELFF.

In its sample, this clone was seen a few times. The chain carries TRBV28 and TRBJ1-5; a possible D gene is TRBD1 (5 bases). The ends were cut back, 0 bases at V and 5 bases at J, with 17 bases in the middle. Germline V lookup: CDR1 MDHEN, CDR2 SYDVKM. The CDR3 covers 17 residues. The CDR3 loop is CASSLWVRGRADQPQHF. In nucleotides, the CDR3 is TGTGCCAGCAGTTTATGGGTTCGCGGCAGGGCCGATCAGCCCCAGCATTTT.

V is TRBV5-1 and J is TRBJ1-6; perhaps TRBD1 as D (6 bases). The CDR3 sequence is 13 residues long. Germline V gives CDR1 SGHRS, CDR2 YFSETQ. The V end lost 0 bases, the J end lost 8 bases, and 6 bases lay between the germline ends. DNA for the CDR3: TGCGCCAGCAGCTTGGGACAGGATTCACCCCTCCACTTT. It codes for CASSLGQDSPLHF.

The genes are TRBV27 and TRBJ2-3; D unclear. The V end lost 6 bases, the J end lost 2 bases, and 15 bases lay between the germline ends. Germline CDR1 and CDR2: MNHEY and SMNVEV (reference sequence). There are 15 residues in the CDR3. The CDR3 nucleotides read TGTGCCAGCAGCCAAAAATGGCGGACCACAGATACGCAGTATTTT. As protein: CASSQKWRTTDTQYF.

The J gene is TRBJ2-7, the V gene TRBV2; tentatively, D is TRBD2 (6 bases). Germline V gives CDR1 SNHLY, CDR2 FYNNEI. Trimming took 2 bases from V and 0 from J, leaving 14 bases between them. This CDR3 comprises 16 residues. The chain's CDR3 is CASSELTGTPSYEQYF. CDR3 bases: TGTGCCAGCAGTGAACTCACCGGGACTCCCTCCTACGAGCAGTACTTC.

J is TRBJ1-4 and V is TRBV5-1, with D tentatively TRBD1 (5 bases). The CDR3 contains 15 residues. The V gene lost 5 bases and the J gene lost 8 bases, with 19 bases spanning the gap. In germline, CDR1 is SGHRS, CDR2 YFSETQ. For the CDR3, the DNA is TGCGCCAGCAGTTCGGACGGGGGGTTTGGCGAAAAACTGTTTTTT. Translation: CASSSDGGFGEKLFF.

V usage is TRBV19 and J usage is TRBJ2-1; 9 nucleotides line up with TRBD2. The germline gives CDR1 LNHDA, CDR2 SQIVND (reference sequence). Trimming took 5 bases from V and 3 from J; bases not matched to a gene: 8. This CDR3 contains 16 residues. The CDR3 region is CASSFEAAGGYNEQFF. The CDR3 DNA is TGTGCCAGTAGTTTCGAAGCAGCGGGGGGCTACAATGAGCAGTTCTTC.

This sequence joins TRBV11-3 and TRBJ2-7, with D perhaps TRBD2 (5 bases). The CDR3 sequence is 13 residues long. CDR1 SGHNT and CDR2 YENEEA come from the germline V gene. V was trimmed by 1 base and J by 5 bases, leaving 9 bases between them. The CDR3, as DNA: TGTGCCAGCAGCTTAGTTTCCGGGAACGAGCAGTACTTC. Amino acid sequence: CASSLVSGNEQYF.

The chain combines TRBV7-9 with TRBJ2-3; D uncertain. Germline CDR1 and CDR2: SEHNR and FQNEAQ (reference sequence). The CDR3 has 15 amino acids. V was clipped by 1 base and J by 0 bases, with 8 bases between them. The CDR3 nucleotides are TGTGCCAGCAGCTTAGGGGTTACCAGCACAGATACGCAGTATTTT. Translation gives CASSLGVTSTDTQYF.

The rearrangement links TRBV30 to TRBJ2-2, with 12 bases fitting TRBD2. The CDR3 extends over 17 amino acids. CDR1 and CDR2 (germline): GTSNPN, SVGIG (reference sequence). J was trimmed by 4 bases and V by 0 bases; bases with no gene match: 6. The CDR3 nucleotides are TGTGCCTGGAGTGTATCCAGGACTAGCGGGATCACCGGGGAGCTGTTTTTT. Protein: CAWSVSRTSGITGELFF.

This chain connects TRBV7-8 to TRBJ2-7; D is perhaps TRBD1 (6 bases). The V end was cut by 5 bases, the J end by 6 bases, with 20 bases between. The germline V gene has CDR1 SGHVS and CDR2 FQNEAQ. The CDR3 loop spans 15 amino acids. For the CDR3, the DNA is TGTGCCAGCAGCGGGGGCCGGGTGAACCAGGGCGAGCAGTACTTC. This gives the protein CASSGGRVNQGEQYF.

This sequence joins TRBV10-3 and TRBJ1-2; D not resolved. The CDR3 covers 14 residues. V was clipped by 11 bases and J by 5 bases, with 21 bases between them. Germline CDR1 reads ENHRY; CDR2 reads SYGVKD. CDR3 in amino acids: CASEAPGRAYGYTF. CDR3 coding DNA: TGTGCCTCCGAGGCCCCCGGACGGGCTTATGGCTACACCTTC.

V is TRBV19 and J is TRBJ2-7; D gene unclear. Trimming removed 7 bases from V and 3 bases from J, with 4 bases in between. CDR1 is LNHDA and CDR2 is SQIVND in the germline V gene (reference sequence). The CDR3 totals 10 residues. CDR3 DNA sequence: TGTGCCAGTAACATCTACGAGCAGTACTTC. Residues: CASNIYEQYF.

This chain connects TRBV19 to TRBJ2-2; weak D call: TRBD2 (6 bases). Trimming removed 1 base from V and 6 bases from J, with 9 bases in between. The germline CDR1 and CDR2 sequences are LNHDA and SQIVND (reference sequence). The CDR3 length is 14 residues. The DNA of the CDR3 is TGTGCCAGTAGTATAGCGGCGGGGTCCGGGGAGCTGTTTTTT. As protein: CASSIAAGSGELFF.

The chain employs TRBV30 and TRBJ2-1; D may correspond to TRBD1 or TRBD2 (5 bases each). The CDR3 sequence is 15 residues long. Trimming took 3 bases from V and 2 from J, leaving 14 bases between them. Germline V gives CDR1 GTSNPN, CDR2 SVGIG (reference sequence). CDR3 sequence reads: CAWRSKRGTYNEQFF. In DNA form, the CDR3 reads TGTGCCTGGAGAAGTAAGAGGGGCACCTACAATGAGCAGTTCTTC.

This clone was observed a few times. The chain couples TRBV28 to TRBJ1-1; TRBD1 matches at 8 bases. With V trimmed by 3 bases and J by 4 bases, 13 bases remained unmatched. Germline V gene sequence: CDR1 MDHEN, CDR2 SYDVKM. There are 17 residues in the CDR3. The CDR3 loop reads CASSFPDRGAVGTEAFF. The CDR3 nucleotides read TGTGCCAGCAGTTTCCCAGACAGGGGCGCGGTGGGCACTGAAGCTTTCTTT.

A few counts support this clone. The chain combines TRBV7-9 with TRBJ1-6; D may be TRBD1 (6 bases). The CDR3 is 14 amino acids. Per germline, CDR1 SEHNR and CDR2 FQNEAQ (reference sequence). The V and J ends lost 5 bases and 7 bases respectively, with 12 bases between them. CDR3: CASSPGVANSPLHF. DNA for the CDR3: TGTGCCAGCAGCCCAGGGGTTGCCAATTCACCCCTCCACTTT.

The chain has TRBV5-6 and TRBJ1-2; no firm D call. Looked up from germline, CDR1 is SGHDT and CDR2 is YYEEEE. This CDR3 has 13 residues. V lost 2 bases, J lost 8 bases, and 13 bases lay in between. The CDR3 DNA reads TGTGCCAGCAGCTTCACCAGCAGCTGGGGCTACACCTTC. This sequence encodes CASSFTSSWGYTF.

V is TRBV2 and J is TRBJ2-1; no firm D call. The CDR3 sequence is 12 residues long. Trimming pared 6 bases from V and 0 bases from J, leaving 3 bases between. The germline V gene encodes CDR1 SNHLY and CDR2 FYNNEI. The CDR3 here is CASRGSYNEQFF. The CDR3 bases are TGTGCCAGCAGAGGCTCCTACAATGAGCAGTTCTTC. The full variable domain, completed using reference TRBV2 and TRBJ2-1, is EPEVTQTPSHQVTQMGQEVILRCVPISNHLYFYWYRQILGQKVEFLVSFYNNEISEKSEIFDDQFSVERPDGSNFTLKIRSTKLEDSAMYFCASRGSYNEQFFGPGTRLTVL.

This clone was observed once. The chain couples TRBV7-2 to TRBJ2-2; tentatively, D is TRBD1 or TRBD2 (5 bases each). The CDR3 extends over 13 amino acids. Germline assignment: CDR1 SGHTA and CDR2 FQGNSA. The V gene lost 0 bases and the J gene lost 6 bases, with 5 bases spanning the gap. In nucleotides, the CDR3 is TGTGCCAGCAGCTTAGCGGGGGCCGGGGAGCTGTTTTTT. The encoded protein is CASSLAGAGELFF.

This clone was observed a few times. The chain combines TRBV14 with TRBJ1-6, with 7 bases fitting TRBD1. The V gene end was trimmed by 1 base and the J gene end by 9 bases; junction bases not matched to a gene: 6. Germline V gene sequence: CDR1 SGHDN, CDR2 FVKESK. CDR3 size: 15 residues. The CDR3 region is CASSQGKGASSPLHF. In nucleotides, the CDR3 is TGTGCCAGCAGCCAAGGGAAGGGGGCGAGTTCACCCCTCCACTTT.

The gene calls are TRBV6-5 and TRBJ2-7, with 11 nucleotides matching TRBD2. CDR1 MNHEY and CDR2 SVGAGI come from the germline V gene. The CDR3 is 14 amino acids. Trimming at V came to 5 bases and at J to 5 bases, leaving 5 bases not matched to a gene. The CDR3 here is CASSKISGRDEQYF. CDR3 nucleotides: TGTGCCAGCAGTAAGATTAGCGGGAGGGACGAGCAGTACTTC.

This chain uses TRBV7-3 with TRBJ2-1, with 13 bases matching TRBD2. CDR1 SGHTA and CDR2 FQGTGA come from the germline V gene. The CDR3 totals 21 residues. V lost 3 bases to trimming and J lost 4 bases; unmatched junction nucleotides: 18. CDR3 protein: CASSFMRTSGRGEVNYNEQFF. CDR3 DNA: TGTGCCAGCAGCTTTATGCGGACTAGCGGGAGAGGAGAGGTTAATTACAATGAGCAGTTCTTC.

The chain carries TRBV5-1 and TRBJ2-1; 8 bases match TRBD1. Germline V gene lookup returns CDR1 SGHRS and CDR2 YFSETQ. The length of the CDR3 is 16 residues. V was clipped by 4 bases and J by 3 bases; unmatched bases: 9. In nucleotides, the CDR3 is TGCGCCAGCAGCCGCACGAGGGACAGGATCTACAATGAGCAGTTCTTC. The encoded protein is CASSRTRDRIYNEQFF.

The rearrangement uses TRBV27 and TRBJ2-1; D may correspond to TRBD1 or TRBD2 (5 bases each). Trimming stripped 2 bases from V and 2 bases from J, with 10 bases between. The germline V gene has CDR1 MNHEY and CDR2 SMNVEV (reference sequence). CDR3 size: 15 residues. CDR3 DNA: TGTGCCAGCAGTTTAGGTAGGGGACCCTACAATGAGCAGTTCTTC. Encoded protein: CASSLGRGPYNEQFF.

The chain employs TRBV6-1 and TRBJ2-1, with TRBD1 identical over 7 bases. CDR3 size: 15 residues. Germline V lookup: CDR1 MNHNS, CDR2 SASEGT. V gave up 6 bases and J gave up 0 bases; unmatched junction bases: 5. This CDR3 reads CASRTPGGSYNEQFF. Here the CDR3 DNA reads TGTGCCAGCAGGACTCCAGGGGGCTCCTACAATGAGCAGTTCTTC.

This rearrangement joins TRBV6-5 to TRBJ2-5, with 10 bases lining up with TRBD1. V was pared by 2 bases and J by 5 bases, with 2 bases of the junction left unmatched. In germline, CDR1 is MNHEY, CDR2 SVGAGI. CDR3 size: 14 residues. The CDR3 coding sequence is TGTGCCAGCAGTTACGGGACAGGGGCTGAGACCCAGTACTTC. Amino acids: CASSYGTGAETQYF.